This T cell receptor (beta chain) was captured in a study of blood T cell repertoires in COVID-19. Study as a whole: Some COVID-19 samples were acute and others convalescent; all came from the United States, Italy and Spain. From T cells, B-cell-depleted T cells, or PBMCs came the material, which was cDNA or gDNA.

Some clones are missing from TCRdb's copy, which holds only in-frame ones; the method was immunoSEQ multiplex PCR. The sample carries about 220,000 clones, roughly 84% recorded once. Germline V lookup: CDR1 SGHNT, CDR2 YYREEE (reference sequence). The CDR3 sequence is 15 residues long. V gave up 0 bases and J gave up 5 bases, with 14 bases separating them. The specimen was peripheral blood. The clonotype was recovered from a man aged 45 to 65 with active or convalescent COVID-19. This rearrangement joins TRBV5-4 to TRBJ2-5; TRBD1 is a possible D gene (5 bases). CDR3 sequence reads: CASSLEPGWRETQYF. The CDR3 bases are TGTGCCAGCAGCTTGGAACCAGGGTGGCGGGAGACCCAGTACTTC.